This T cell receptor beta chain was recovered during a study of beta chain features in type 1 diabetes. Study-level results: Sampled from patients, naive, central memory and Treg TCRB repertoires appeared more similar than those sampled from healthy donors. Among type 1 diabetes patients, VDJ junctions had fewer insertions and more deletions.

Comment on this clone: Antigen specificity is unknown.

Sorting gave populations that all exceeded 98% purity. Looked up from germline, CDR1 is SQVTM and CDR2 is ANQGSEA. Trimming removed 7 bases from V and 6 bases from J, with 19 bases in between. The CDR3 is 13 amino acids. The study reverse transcribed the entire isolated RNA, so it sequenced expressed TCRB transcripts. Measured with immunoSEQ multiplex PCR; TCRdb has only the in-frame clones, and not every one. The profile covers 200,000 to 250,000 clones, with 11% appearing a single time and 1% to 1.5% taken by the ten largest. Source material: central memory CD4+ T cells from blood. This chain links TRBV29-1 with TRBJ2-7; a possible D gene is TRBD2 (5 bases). This clonotype was sampled from a man between 18 and 35 years old in good health. The CDR3 nucleotides read TGCAGCGCGGGGTCAGGAGTCCTAAGCGAGCAGTACTTC. Translating it yields CSAGSGVLSEQYF.